The 21 T cell receptor beta chains presented below share a single source sample, sequenced in a study of shared clonotypes between healthy human individuals. The repertoire was sequenced with immunoSEQ multiplex PCR; TCRdb's copy has only in-frame clones and lacks some. Altogether about 480,000 clones are present, 70% to 80% being singletons, with the ten largest covering roughly 13%. Sequencing was done on a sample of PBMCs. These receptor sequences come from a woman aged 40 to 50 in good health. Some clones in this sample may be carry-over from other donors' samples.

V usage is TRBV29-1 and J usage is TRBJ2-3; D is perhaps TRBD2 (5 bases). In germline, CDR1 is SQVTM, CDR2 ANQGSEA. This CDR3 has 13 residues. The germline V and J ends were trimmed by 8 bases and 1 base, with 13 bases remaining between them. CDR3 DNA sequence: TGCAGCTCCGGGATGGGCCGCACAGATACGCAGTATTTT. As protein: CSSGMGRTDTQYF.

The genes are TRBV7-2 and TRBJ1-2; D perhaps matches TRBD1 (5 bases). Trimming left V 0 bases short and J 7 bases short, with 9 bases between. The germline gives CDR1 SGHTA, CDR2 FQGNSA. The CDR3 is 13 amino acids. The CDR3 sequence: CASSLARDGGYTF. The CDR3 nucleotides read TGTGCCAGCAGCTTAGCGCGGGACGGTGGCTACACCTTC.

The rearrangement uses TRBV6-5 and TRBJ1-2; 10 bases are a match to TRBD1. Germline trimming cut 2 bases from V and 4 bases from J; bases unmatched to any gene: 4. CDR1 MNHEY and CDR2 SVGAGI come from the germline V gene. The CDR3 consists of 15 residues. CDR3 region: CASSYDGQGGYGYTF. The CDR3 region has the DNA TGTGCCAGCAGTTACGACGGACAGGGGGGCTATGGCTACACCTTC.

The chain carries TRBV18 and TRBJ1-1; 8 bases align to TRBD1. The V gene's germline CDR1 is KGHSH and CDR2 LQKENI. The junction had 4 bases not matched to a gene; V was cut back by 3 bases and J by 1 base. This CDR3 spans 15 amino acids. The CDR3: CASSPWTGRNTEAFF. CDR3 bases: TGTGCCAGCTCACCTTGGACAGGGAGGAACACTGAAGCTTTCTTT.

The chain combines TRBV15 with TRBJ2-1; tentatively, D is TRBD2 (6 bases). CDR3 length equals 15 residues. V was cut by 4 bases and J by 8 bases, with 18 bases left in between. Germline CDR1 and CDR2: LNHNV and YYDKDF (reference sequence). The DNA of the CDR3 is TGTGCCACCAGCACCTGGAGTAGCGGAGGGGATGAGCAGTTCTTC. Translating it yields CATSTWSSGGDEQFF. Using reference TRBV15 and TRBJ2-1 for the parts outside the CDR3, the full variable domain is DAMVIQNPRYQVTQFGKPVTLSCSQTLNHNVMYWYQQKSSQAPKLLFHYYDKDFNNEADTPDNFQSRRPNTSFCFLDIRSPGLGDTAMYLCATSTWSSGGDEQFFGPGTRLTVL.

The CDR3 sequence: CASSLGTSKFNEQFF. CDR3 bases: TGTGCCAGCAGCTTAGGGACTAGTAAATTCAATGAGCAGTTCTTC. The chain has TRBV7-3 and TRBJ2-1; 8 positions match TRBD2. Germline V gives CDR1 SGHTA, CDR2 FQGTGA. With 2 bases clipped from V and 6 bases from J, the junction kept 6 bases outside the gene matches. The CDR3 is 15 residues long.

This clone was seen more than once but under ten times. J is TRBJ2-2 and V is TRBV2; 11 bases map to TRBD2. J lost 5 bases, V lost 4 bases, and 3 bases had no gene match. CDR1 and CDR2 from the germline V gene are SNHLY and FYNNEI. This CDR3 has 15 amino acids. CDR3 residues: CASSALAGGTGELFF. The CDR3 nucleotides are TGTGCCAGCAGTGCCCTAGCGGGAGGAACCGGGGAGCTGTTTTTT.

This clone was recorded at least ten times. V gene TRBV5-1 combines with J gene TRBJ2-5; 8 bases align to TRBD1. Germline loops: CDR1 SGHRS, CDR2 YFSETQ. With V trimmed by 3 bases and J by 3 bases, 10 bases remained unmatched. The CDR3 has 16 amino acids. This chain's CDR3 is CASSYNPGTGEETQYF. CDR3 DNA: TGCGCCAGCAGCTACAATCCCGGGACAGGAGAAGAGACCCAGTACTTC.

This clone is a singleton in its sample. V is TRBV28 and J is TRBJ2-3; the D is unclear. This CDR3 has 14 residues. With 7 bases removed from V and 0 bases from J, the gap between germline ends came to 11 bases. Germline-derived CDR1 and CDR2 are MDHEN and SYDVKM. The CDR3 reads CASTSGISTDTQYF. Written as DNA, the CDR3 is TGTGCCAGCACCTCCGGCATTAGCACAGATACGCAGTATTTT.

In this sample, this clone turned up once. J is TRBJ1-1 and V is TRBV5-1, with unresolved D. V gave up 0 bases and J gave up 5 bases, with 11 bases separating them. Per germline, CDR1 SGHRS and CDR2 YFSETQ. This CDR3 comprises 14 residues. CDR3 region: CASSLEVLGTEAFF. CDR3 nucleotide sequence: TGCGCCAGCAGCTTGGAAGTACTGGGGACTGAAGCTTTCTTT. Drawing the rest from reference TRBV5-1 and TRBJ1-1, the complete variable domain is KAGVTQTPRYLIKTRGQQVTLSCSPISGHRSVSWYQQTPGQGLQFLFEYFSETQRNKGNFPGRFSGRQFSNSRSEMNVSTLELGDSALYLCASSLEVLGTEAFFGQGTRLTVV.

The count of this clone is one. The chain couples TRBV7-3 to TRBJ2-1; 7 bases line up with TRBD2. V gave up 5 bases and J gave up 10 bases; unmatched junction bases: 11. This CDR3 region has 14 residues. Germline V gene sequence: CDR1 SGHTA, CDR2 FQGTGA. CDR3: CASSPSHGEGEQFF. Written as DNA, the CDR3 is TGTGCCAGCAGCCCCTCACATGGGGAGGGGGAGCAGTTCTTC. The whole variable domain, remainder taken from reference TRBV7-3 and TRBJ2-1, is GAGVSQTPSNKVTEKGKYVELRCDPISGHTALYWYRQSLGQGPEFLIYFQGTGAADDSGLPNDRFFAVRPEGSVSTLKIQRTERGDSAVYLCASSPSHGEGEQFFGPGTRLTVL.

As concerns this clone: An end of the junction differs from the germline gene, which may be a read error. This chain joins TRBV5-1 and TRBJ1-5; no reliable D call. This CDR3 has 14 amino acids. Germline loops: CDR1 SGHRS, CDR2 YFSETQ. The CDR3 coding sequence is TGCGCCAGCCGCTTAGGGTTGGGCAATCAGCCCCAGCATTTT. The encoded protein is CASRLGLGNQPQHF.

The V and J genes are TRBV13 and TRBJ2-5; 8 bases are a match to TRBD1. The J call could be wrong; TRBJ2-7 is a better fit for the DNA end. The CDR3 runs to 15 residues. The germline gives CDR1 PRHDT, CDR2 FYEKMQ (reference sequence). CDR3 nucleotide sequence: TGTGCCAGCAGCCAAAGACAGGGGAGCACCTACGAGCAGTACTTC. It is translated as CASSQRQGSTYEQYF.

CDR3 DNA sequence: TGTGCCAGCAGTGTGTACGAGCAGTACTTC. This codes for CASSVYEQYF. V and J are TRBV6-1 and TRBJ2-7; D gene uncertain. Trimming stripped 4 bases from V and 4 bases from J, with 2 bases between. This CDR3 is 10 amino acids long. Germline CDR1 reads MNHNS; CDR2 reads SASEGT.

The chain carries TRBV18 and TRBJ2-1, with TRBD1 as a possible D gene (5 bases). V gave up 6 bases and J gave up 8 bases, with 14 bases separating them. In germline, CDR1 is KGHSH, CDR2 LQKENI. This CDR3 region has 13 residues. CDR3 sequence (DNA): TGTGCCAGCTCCAAATCAGGGCACGATGAGCAGTTCTTC. This gives the protein CASSKSGHDEQFF. The full variable domain, rest sourced from reference TRBV18 and TRBJ2-1, is NAGVMQNPRHLVRRRGQEARLRCSPMKGHSHVYWYRQLPEEGLKFMVYLQKENIIDESGMPKERFSAEFPKEGPSILRIQQVVRGDSAAYFCASSKSGHDEQFFGPGTRLTVL.

The CDR3 bases are TGTGCCAGCAGTCTCACCGGGACAGGGGTCATCTCTGGAAACACCATATATTTT. This encodes CASSLTGTGVISGNTIYF. The chain combines TRBV27 with TRBJ1-3, with TRBD1 identical over 10 bases. V dropped 5 bases and J dropped 0; count of bases not matched to a gene: 10. This CDR3 has 18 amino acids. The germline gives CDR1 MNHEY, CDR2 SMNVEV (reference sequence).

This clone showed up many times. The chain has TRBV18 and TRBJ2-7, with D tentatively TRBD2 (5 bases). Deletions cut 8 bases from V and 0 bases from J, with 5 bases between. This CDR3 comprises 11 residues. Germline loops: CDR1 KGHSH, CDR2 LQKENI. The CDR3 nucleotides read TGTGCCAGCCGGGACTCCTACGAGCAGTACTTC. It encodes CASRDSYEQYF.

The chain recombines TRBV5-1 with TRBJ2-3; 7 nucleotides agree with TRBD2. Per germline, CDR1 SGHRS and CDR2 YFSETQ. Trimming at V came to 0 bases and at J to 5 bases, leaving 6 bases not matched to a gene. CDR3 length equals 15 residues. The CDR3, as DNA: TGCGCCAGCAGCTTGGAAGGGCGGGAGTTAGATACGCAGTATTTT. The encoded protein is CASSLEGRELDTQYF.

V usage is TRBV11-2 and J usage is TRBJ2-7; weak D call: TRBD2 (5 bases). The CDR3 loop spans 13 amino acids. Per the germline V gene, CDR1 is SGHAT and CDR2 is FQNNGV. The V end lost 1 base, the J end lost 6 bases, and 10 bases lay between the germline ends. CDR3 in DNA: TGTGCCAGCAGCTTAGTCACCCGGGGCGAGCAGTACTTC. Translating it yields CASSLVTRGEQYF.

This chain joins TRBV7-2 and TRBJ2-1; 9 bases line up with TRBD2. The J segment lost 4 bases and the V segment lost 1 base, leaving 11 bases of the junction unmatched. The CDR3 has 18 residues. Germline assignment: CDR1 SGHTA and CDR2 FQGNSA. Here the CDR3 reads CASSLGGGRALRYNEQFF. The DNA for the CDR3 is TGTGCCAGCAGCTTAGGTGGCGGGAGGGCCCTCAGGTACAATGAGCAGTTCTTC.

The gene calls are TRBV19 and TRBJ2-2; maybe TRBD1 (6 bases). The germline V gene has CDR1 LNHDA and CDR2 SQIVND (reference sequence). V was clipped by 7 bases and J by 1 base, with 19 bases between them. The CDR3 is 17 amino acids. The CDR3 sequence is CASTGLRGQENTGELFF. Written as DNA, the CDR3 is TGTGCCAGTACAGGCCTCCGGGGACAAGAGAACACCGGGGAGCTGTTTTTT.